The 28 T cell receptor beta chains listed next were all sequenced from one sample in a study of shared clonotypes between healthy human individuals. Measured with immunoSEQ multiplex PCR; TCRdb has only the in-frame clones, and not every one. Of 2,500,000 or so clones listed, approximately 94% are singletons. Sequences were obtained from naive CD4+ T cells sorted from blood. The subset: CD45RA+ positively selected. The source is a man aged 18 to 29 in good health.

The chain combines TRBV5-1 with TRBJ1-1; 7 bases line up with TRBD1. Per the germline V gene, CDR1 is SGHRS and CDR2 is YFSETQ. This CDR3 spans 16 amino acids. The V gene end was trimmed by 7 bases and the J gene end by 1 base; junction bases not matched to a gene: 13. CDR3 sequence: CASALLYRGRNTEAFF. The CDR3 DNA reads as TGCGCCAGCGCCCTCCTATACAGGGGCAGGAACACTGAAGCTTTCTTT.

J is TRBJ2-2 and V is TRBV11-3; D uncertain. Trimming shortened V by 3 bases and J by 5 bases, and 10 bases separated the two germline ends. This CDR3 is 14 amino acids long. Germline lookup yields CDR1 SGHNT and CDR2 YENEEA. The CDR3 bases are TGTGCCAGCAGCTTTGCCCAGTGGACCGGGGAGCTGTTTTTT. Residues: CASSFAQWTGELFF.

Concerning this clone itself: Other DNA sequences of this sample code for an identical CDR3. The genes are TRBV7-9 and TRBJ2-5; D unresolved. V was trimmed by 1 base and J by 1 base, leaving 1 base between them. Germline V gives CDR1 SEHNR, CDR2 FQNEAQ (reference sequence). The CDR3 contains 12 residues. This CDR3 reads CASSLVQETQYF. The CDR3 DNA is TGTGCCAGCAGCTTAGTCCAAGAGACCCAGTACTTC.

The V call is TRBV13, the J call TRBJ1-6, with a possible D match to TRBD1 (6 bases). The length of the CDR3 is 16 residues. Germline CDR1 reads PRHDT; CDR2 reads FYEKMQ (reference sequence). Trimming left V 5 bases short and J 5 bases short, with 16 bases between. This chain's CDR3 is CASSPGGRRNNSPLHF. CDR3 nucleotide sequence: TGTGCCAGCAGCCCCGGGGGCCGGAGGAATAATTCACCCCTCCACTTT.

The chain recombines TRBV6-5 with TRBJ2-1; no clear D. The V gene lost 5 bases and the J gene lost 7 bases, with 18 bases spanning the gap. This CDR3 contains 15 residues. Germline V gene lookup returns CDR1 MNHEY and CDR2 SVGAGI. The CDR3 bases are TGTGCCAGCAGTACAAGACCGGACGATAGGAATGAGCAGTTCTTC. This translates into CASSTRPDDRNEQFF.

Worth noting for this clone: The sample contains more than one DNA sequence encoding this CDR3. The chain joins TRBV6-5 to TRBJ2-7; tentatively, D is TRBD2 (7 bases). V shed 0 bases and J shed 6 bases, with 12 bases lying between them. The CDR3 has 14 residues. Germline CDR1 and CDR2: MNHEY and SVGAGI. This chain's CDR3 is CASSYSGGLGEQYF. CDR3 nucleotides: TGTGCCAGCAGTTACTCCGGGGGGCTTGGCGAGCAGTACTTC.

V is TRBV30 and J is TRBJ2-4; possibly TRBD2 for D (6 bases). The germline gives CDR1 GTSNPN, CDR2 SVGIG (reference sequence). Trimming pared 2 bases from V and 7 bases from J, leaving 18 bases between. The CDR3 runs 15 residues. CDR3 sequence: CAWSRDSGWNNIQYF. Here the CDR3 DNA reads TGTGCCTGGAGTCGGGACTCAGGGTGGAATAACATTCAGTACTTC.

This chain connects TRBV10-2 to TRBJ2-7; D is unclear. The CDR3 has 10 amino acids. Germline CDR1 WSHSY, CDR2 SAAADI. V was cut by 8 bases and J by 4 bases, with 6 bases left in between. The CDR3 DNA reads TGCGCCAGCGGGGAATACGAGCAGTACTTC. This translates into CASGEYEQYF.

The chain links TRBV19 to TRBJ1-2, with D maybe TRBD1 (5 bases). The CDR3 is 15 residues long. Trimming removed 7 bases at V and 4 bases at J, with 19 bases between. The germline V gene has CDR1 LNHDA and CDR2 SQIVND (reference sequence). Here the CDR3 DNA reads TGTGCCAGTACCCACGGACTGCAGGGAATCTATGGCTACACCTTC. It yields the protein CASTHGLQGIYGYTF.

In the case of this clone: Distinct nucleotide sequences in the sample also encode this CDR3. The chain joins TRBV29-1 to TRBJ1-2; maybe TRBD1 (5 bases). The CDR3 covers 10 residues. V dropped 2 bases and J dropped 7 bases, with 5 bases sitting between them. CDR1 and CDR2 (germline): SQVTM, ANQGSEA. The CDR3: CSVEQGGYTF. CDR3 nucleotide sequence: TGCAGCGTTGAACAGGGTGGCTACACCTTC. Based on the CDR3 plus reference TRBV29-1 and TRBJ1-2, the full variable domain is SAVISQKPSRDICQRGTSLTIQCQVDSQVTMMFWYRQQPGQSLTLIATANQGSEATYESGFVIDKFPISRPNLTFSTLTVSNMSPEDSSIYLCSVEQGGYTFGSGTRLTVV.

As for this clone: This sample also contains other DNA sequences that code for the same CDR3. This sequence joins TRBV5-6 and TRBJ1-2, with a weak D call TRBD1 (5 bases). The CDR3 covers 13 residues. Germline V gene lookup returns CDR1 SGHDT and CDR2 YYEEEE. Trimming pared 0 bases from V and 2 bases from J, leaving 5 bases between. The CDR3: CASSLGGNYGYTF. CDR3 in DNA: TGTGCCAGCAGCTTGGGGGGCAACTATGGCTACACCTTC.

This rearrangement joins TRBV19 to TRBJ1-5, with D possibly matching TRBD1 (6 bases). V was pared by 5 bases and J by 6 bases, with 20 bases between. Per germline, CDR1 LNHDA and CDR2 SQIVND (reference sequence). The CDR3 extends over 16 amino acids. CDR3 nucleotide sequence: TGTGCCAGTAGTTTAGCCTCGACAGGCCAACTTCAGCCCCAGCATTTT. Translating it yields CASSLASTGQLQPQHF.

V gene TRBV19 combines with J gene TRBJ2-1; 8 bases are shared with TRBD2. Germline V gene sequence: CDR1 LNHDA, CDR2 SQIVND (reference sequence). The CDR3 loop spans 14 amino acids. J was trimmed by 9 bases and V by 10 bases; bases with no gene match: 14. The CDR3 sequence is CATLQGSGIGEQFF. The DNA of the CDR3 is TGTGCCACCCTTCAGGGTAGCGGGATTGGTGAGCAGTTCTTC.

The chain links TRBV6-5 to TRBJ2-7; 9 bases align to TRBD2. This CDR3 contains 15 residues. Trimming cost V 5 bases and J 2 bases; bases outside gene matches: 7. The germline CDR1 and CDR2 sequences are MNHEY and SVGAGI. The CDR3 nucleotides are TGTGCCAGCAGTGCTCTAGCGGGATCGACCTACGAGCAGTACTTC. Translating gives CASSALAGSTYEQYF.

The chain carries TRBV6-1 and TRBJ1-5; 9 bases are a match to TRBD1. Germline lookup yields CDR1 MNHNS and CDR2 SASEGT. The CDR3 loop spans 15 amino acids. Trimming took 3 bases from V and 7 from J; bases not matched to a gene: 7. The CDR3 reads CASSDGQGFWQPQHF. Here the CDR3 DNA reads TGTGCCAGCAGTGACGGACAGGGGTTTTGGCAGCCCCAGCATTTT.

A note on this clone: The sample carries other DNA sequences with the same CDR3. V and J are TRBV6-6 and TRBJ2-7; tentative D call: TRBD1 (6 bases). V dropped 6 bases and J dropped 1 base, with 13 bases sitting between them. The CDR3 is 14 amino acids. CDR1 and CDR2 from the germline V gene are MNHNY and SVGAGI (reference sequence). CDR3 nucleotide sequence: TGTGCCAGCAGCCCAAGAGGACAGTCCTACGAGCAGTACTTC. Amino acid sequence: CASSPRGQSYEQYF.

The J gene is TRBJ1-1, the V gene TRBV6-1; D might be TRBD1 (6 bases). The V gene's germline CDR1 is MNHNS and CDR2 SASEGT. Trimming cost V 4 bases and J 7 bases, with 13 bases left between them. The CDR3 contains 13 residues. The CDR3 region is CASSVQGVGEAFF. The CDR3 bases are TGTGCCAGCAGTGTACAGGGAGTAGGTGAAGCTTTCTTT.

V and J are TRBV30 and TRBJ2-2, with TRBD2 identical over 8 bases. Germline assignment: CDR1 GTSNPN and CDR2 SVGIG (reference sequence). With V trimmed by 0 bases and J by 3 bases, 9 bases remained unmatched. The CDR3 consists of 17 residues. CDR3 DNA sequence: TGTGCCTGGAGTGTTCAAAGGACTAGCCGTTACACCGGGGAGCTGTTTTTT. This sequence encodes CAWSVQRTSRYTGELFF.

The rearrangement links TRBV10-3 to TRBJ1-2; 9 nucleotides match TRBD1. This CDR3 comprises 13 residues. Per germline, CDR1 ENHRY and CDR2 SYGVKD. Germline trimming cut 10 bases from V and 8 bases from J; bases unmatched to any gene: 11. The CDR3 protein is CASRAGTGSGYTF. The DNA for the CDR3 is TGTGCCAGCAGGGCCGGGACAGGGAGCGGCTACACCTTC.

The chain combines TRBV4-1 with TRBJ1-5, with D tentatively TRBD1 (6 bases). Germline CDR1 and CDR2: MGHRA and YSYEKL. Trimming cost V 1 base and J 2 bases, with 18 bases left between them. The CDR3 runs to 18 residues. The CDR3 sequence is CASSQVEGHMRGNQPQHF. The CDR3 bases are TGCGCCAGCAGCCAAGTAGAGGGACACATGAGAGGCAATCAGCCCCAGCATTTT.

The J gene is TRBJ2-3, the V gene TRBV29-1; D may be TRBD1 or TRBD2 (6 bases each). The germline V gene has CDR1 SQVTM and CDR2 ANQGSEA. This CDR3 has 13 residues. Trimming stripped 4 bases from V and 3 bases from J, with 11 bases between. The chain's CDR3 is CSVARGRTDTQYF. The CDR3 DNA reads TGCAGCGTTGCTAGGGGGAGGACAGATACGCAGTATTTT.

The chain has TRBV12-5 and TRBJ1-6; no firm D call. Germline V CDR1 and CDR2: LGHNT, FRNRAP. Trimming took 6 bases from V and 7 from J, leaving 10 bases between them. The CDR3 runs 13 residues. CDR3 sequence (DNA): TGTGCTAGTGGCCCACCCGGGAATTCACCCCTCCACTTT. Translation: CASGPPGNSPLHF.

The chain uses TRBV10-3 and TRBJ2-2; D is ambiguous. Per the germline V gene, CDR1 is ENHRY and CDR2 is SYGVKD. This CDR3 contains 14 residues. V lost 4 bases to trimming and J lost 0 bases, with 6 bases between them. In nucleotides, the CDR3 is TGTGCCATCAGTGCCGACCCGAACACCGGGGAGCTGTTTTTT. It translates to CAISADPNTGELFF.

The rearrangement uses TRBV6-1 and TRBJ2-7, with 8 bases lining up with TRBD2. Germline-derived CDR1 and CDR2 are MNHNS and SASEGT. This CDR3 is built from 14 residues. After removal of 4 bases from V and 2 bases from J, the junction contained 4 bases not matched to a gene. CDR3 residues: CASSALAGAYEQYF. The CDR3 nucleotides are TGTGCCAGCAGTGCCCTAGCGGGCGCCTACGAGCAGTACTTC.

The CDR3 region is CAWRVPGSSYNSPLHF. CDR3 DNA sequence: TGTGCCTGGAGAGTCCCGGGGAGCTCCTATAATTCACCCCTCCACTTT. The V and J genes are TRBV30 and TRBJ1-6, with unresolved D. CDR1 and CDR2 from the germline V gene are GTSNPN and SVGIG (reference sequence). V gave up 3 bases and J gave up 0 bases, with 12 bases separating them. The CDR3 extends over 16 amino acids.

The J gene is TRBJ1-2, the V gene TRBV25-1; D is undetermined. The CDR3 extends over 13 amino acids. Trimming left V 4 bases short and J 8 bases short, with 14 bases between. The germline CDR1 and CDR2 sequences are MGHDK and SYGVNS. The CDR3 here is CASSVGSRQGYTF. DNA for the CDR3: TGTGCCAGCAGTGTTGGCAGTCGGCAAGGCTACACCTTC.

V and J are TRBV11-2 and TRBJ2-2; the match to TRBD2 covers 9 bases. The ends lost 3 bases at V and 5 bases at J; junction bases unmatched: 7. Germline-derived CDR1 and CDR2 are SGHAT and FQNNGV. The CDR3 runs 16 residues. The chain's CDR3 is CASSLQIAGATGELFF. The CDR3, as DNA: TGTGCCAGCAGCTTGCAGATAGCGGGAGCTACCGGGGAGCTGTTTTTT.

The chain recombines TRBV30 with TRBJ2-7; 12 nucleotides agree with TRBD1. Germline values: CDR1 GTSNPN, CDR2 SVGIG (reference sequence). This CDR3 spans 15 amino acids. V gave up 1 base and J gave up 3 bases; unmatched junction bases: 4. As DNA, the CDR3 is TGTGCCTGGAGTGCCGGGACAGGGGGCGTCTACGAGCAGTACTTC. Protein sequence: CAWSAGTGGVYEQYF.